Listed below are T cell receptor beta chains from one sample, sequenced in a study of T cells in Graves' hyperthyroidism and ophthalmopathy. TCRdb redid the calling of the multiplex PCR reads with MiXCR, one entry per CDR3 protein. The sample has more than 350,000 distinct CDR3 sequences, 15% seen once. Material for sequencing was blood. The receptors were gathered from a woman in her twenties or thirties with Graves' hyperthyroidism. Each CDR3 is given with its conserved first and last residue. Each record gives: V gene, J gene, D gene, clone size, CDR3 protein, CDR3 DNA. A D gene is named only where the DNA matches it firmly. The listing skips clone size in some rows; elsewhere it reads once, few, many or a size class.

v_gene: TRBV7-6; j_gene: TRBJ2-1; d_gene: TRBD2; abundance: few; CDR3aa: CASSLILAGVNEQFF; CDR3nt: TGTGCCAGCAGCTTAATACTAGCGGGAGTCAATGAGCAGTTCTTC
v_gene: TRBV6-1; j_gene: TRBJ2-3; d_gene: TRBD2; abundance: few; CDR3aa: CATKLRTSGTDTQYF; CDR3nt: TGTGCCACCAAACTCCGTACTAGCGGCACAGATACGCAGTATTTT
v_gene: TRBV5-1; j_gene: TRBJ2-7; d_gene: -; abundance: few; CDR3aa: CASSLDYSYEQYF; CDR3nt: TGCGCCAGCAGCTTGGATTACTCCTACGAGCAGTACTTC
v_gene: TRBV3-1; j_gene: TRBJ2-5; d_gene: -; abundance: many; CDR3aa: CASSQERGIGEETQYF; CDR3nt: TGTGCCAGCAGCCAAGAAAGAGGGATAGGAGAAGAGACCCAGTACTTC
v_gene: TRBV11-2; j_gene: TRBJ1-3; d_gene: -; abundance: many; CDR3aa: CASSFPLTGNTIYF; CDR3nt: TGTGCCAGCAGCTTCCCACTAACTGGAAACACCATATATTTT
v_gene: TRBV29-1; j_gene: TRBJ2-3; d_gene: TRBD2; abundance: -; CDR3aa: CSVAPSGRAADTQYF; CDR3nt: TGCAGCGTAGCACCTAGCGGGAGGGCCGCAGATACGCAGTATTTT
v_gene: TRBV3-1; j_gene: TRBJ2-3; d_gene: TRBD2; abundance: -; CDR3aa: CASSYGLGTSTDTQYF; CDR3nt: TGTGCCAGCAGCTACGGACTAGGAACCAGCACAGATACGCAGTATTTT
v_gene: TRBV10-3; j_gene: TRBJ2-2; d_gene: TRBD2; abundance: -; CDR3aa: CAIRDSGTSGRAVDTGELFF; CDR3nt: TGTGCCATCAGGGATTCCGGGACTAGCGGGAGGGCCGTCGACACCGGGGAGCTGTTTTTT
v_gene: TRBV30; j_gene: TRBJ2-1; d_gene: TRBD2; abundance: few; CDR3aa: CAWSGASGSSYNEQFF; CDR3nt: TGTGCCTGGAGTGGGGCTAGCGGGAGCTCCTACAATGAGCAGTTCTTC
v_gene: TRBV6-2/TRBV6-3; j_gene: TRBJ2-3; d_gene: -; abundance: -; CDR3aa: CASSGGQSDTQYF; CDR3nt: TGTGCCAGCAGTGGGGGCCAGTCTGATACGCAGTATTTT
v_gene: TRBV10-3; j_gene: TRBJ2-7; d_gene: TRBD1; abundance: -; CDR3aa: CAIRGTGTGVYEQYF; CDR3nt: TGTGCCATCAGGGGAACGGGGACAGGGGTCTACGAGCAGTACTTC
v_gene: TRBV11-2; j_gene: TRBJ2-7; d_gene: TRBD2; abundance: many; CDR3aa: CASGRSPGTRDEQYF; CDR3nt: TGTGCCAGCGGACGGAGTCCCGGGACTAGGGACGAGCAGTACTTC
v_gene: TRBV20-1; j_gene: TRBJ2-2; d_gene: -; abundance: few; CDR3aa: CSARDLVFRGTGELFF; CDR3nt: TGCAGTGCTAGAGATCTCGTATTTCGAGGCACCGGGGAGCTGTTTTTT
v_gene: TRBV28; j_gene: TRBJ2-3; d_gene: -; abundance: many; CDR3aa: CASSLASAPGRYF; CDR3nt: TGTGCCAGCAGTTTGGCTAGCGCCCCAGGGAGGTATTTT
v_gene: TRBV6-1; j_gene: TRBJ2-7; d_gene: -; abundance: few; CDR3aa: CASGKIYEQYF; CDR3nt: TGTGCCAGCGGCAAAATCTACGAGCAGTACTTC
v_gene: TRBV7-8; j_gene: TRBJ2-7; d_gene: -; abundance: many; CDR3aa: CASSLGGTVSYEQYF; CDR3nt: TGTGCCAGCAGCTTAGGAGGGACGGTATCCTACGAGCAGTACTTC
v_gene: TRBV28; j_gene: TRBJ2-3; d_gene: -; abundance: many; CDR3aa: CASKGDGSGTDTQYF; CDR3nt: TGTGCCTCCAAGGGTGACGGTTCGGGCACAGATACGCAGTATTTT
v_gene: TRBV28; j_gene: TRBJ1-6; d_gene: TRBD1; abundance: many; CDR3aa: CASSVLGTGGDSPLHF; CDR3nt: TGTGCCAGCAGTGTCCTGGGGACAGGGGGCGATTCACCCCTCCACTTT
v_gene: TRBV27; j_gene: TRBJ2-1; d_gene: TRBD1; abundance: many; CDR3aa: CASSKQGASYNEQFF; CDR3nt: TGTGCCAGCAGTAAACAGGGGGCGTCCTACAATGAGCAGTTCTTC
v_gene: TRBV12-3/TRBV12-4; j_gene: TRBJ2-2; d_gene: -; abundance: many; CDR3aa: CASSAFTGELFF; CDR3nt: TGTGCCAGCAGTGCCTTCACCGGGGAGCTGTTTTTT
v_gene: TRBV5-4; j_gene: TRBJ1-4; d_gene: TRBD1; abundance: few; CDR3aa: CASSTDRGLFNEKLFF; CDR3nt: TGTGCCAGCAGCACGGACAGGGGGCTTTTTAATGAAAAACTGTTTTTT
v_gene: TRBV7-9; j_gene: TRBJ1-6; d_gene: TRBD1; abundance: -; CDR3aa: CASSGDSLYNSPLHF; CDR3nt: TGTGCCAGCAGCGGGGACAGTCTCTATAATTCACCCCTCCACTTT
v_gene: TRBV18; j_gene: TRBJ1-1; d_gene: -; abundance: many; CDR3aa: CASSIRQVGMNAEAFF; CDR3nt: TGTGCCAGCTCAATCCGACAGGTGGGGATGAACGCTGAAGCTTTCTTT
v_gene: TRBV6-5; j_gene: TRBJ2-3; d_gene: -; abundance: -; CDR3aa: CASSYGVGTDTQYF; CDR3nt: TGTGCCAGCAGTTACGGCGTTGGCACAGATACGCAGTATTTT
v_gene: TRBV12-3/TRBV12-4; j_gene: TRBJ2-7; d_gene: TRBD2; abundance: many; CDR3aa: CASSSTSGRVYEQYF; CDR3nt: TGTGCCAGCAGTTCAACTAGCGGGAGAGTCTACGAGCAGTACTTC
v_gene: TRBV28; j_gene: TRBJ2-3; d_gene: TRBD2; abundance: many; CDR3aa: CASSLWASGILADTQYF; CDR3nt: TGTGCCAGCAGTTTATGGGCTAGCGGGATTCTGGCAGATACGCAGTATTTT
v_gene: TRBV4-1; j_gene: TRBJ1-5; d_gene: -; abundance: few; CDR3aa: CASSQGHPSNQPQHF; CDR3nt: TGCGCCAGCAGCCAAGGCCACCCTAGCAATCAGCCCCAGCATTTT
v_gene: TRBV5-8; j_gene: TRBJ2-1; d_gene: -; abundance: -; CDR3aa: CASSPPGRVVDNEQFF; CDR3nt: TGTGCCAGCAGCCCGCCAGGCAGGGTCGTGGACAATGAGCAGTTCTTC
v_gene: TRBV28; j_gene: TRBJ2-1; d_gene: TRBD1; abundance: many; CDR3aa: CASSPRQGAYNEQFF; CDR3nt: TGTGCCAGCAGTCCTCGACAGGGGGCCTACAATGAGCAGTTCTTC
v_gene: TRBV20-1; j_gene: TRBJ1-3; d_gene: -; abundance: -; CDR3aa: CSASYGSGNTIYF; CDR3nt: TGCAGTGCTAGTTATGGCTCTGGAAACACCATATATTTT
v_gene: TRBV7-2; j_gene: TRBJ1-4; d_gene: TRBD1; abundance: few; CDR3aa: CASSRRQTGKNEKLFF; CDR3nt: TGTGCCAGCAGCCGACGACAGACAGGGAAGAATGAAAAACTGTTTTTT
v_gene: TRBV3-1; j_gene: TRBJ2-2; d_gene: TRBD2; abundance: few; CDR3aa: CASSQDRSSGTSGRNGELFF; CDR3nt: TGTGCCAGCAGCCAAGATCGCAGCTCCGGGACTAGCGGGAGGAACGGGGAGCTGTTTTTT
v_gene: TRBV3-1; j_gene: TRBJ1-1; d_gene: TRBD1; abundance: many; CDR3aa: CASSQFGTGLGTEAFF; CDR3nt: TGTGCCAGCAGCCAATTCGGGACAGGTTTGGGCACTGAAGCTTTCTTT
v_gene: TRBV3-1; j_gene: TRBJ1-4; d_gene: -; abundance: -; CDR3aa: CASSHSFSGEKLFF; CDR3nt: TGTGCCAGCAGCCATAGCTTCTCCGGTGAAAAACTGTTTTTT
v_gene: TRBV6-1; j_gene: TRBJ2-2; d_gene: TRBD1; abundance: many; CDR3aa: CASSSPPGQGGRTGELFF; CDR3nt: TGTGCCAGCAGTTCCCCCCCGGGACAGGGTGGACGTACCGGGGAGCTGTTTTTT
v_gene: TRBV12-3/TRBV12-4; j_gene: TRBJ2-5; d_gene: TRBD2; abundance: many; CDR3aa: CASSGGETQYF; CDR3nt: TGTGCCAGCAGCGGGGGGGAGACCCAGTACTTC
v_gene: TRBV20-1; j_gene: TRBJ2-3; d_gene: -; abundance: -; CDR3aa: CSARDPSTDTQYF; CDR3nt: TGCAGTGCTAGAGATCCCAGCACAGATACGCAGTATTTT
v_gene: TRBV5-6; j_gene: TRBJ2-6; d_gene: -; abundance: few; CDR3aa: CASNLIRKSSGANVLTF; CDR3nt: TGTGCCAGCAACTTGATTCGGAAGAGCTCTGGGGCCAACGTCCTGACTTTC
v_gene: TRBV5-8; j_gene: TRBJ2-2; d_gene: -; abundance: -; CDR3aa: CASSSTVMTLYTGELFF; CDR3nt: TGTGCCAGCAGCTCCACCGTAATGACCTTATACACCGGGGAGCTGTTTTTT
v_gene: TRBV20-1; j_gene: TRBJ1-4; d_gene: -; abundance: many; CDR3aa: CSASWGGDEKLFF; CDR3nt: TGCAGTGCTTCATGGGGTGGGGATGAAAAACTGTTTTTT
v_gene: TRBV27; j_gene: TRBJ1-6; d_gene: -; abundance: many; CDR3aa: CASSLSRGSPLHF; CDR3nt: TGTGCCAGCAGTTTATCGCGGGGTTCACCCCTCCACTTT
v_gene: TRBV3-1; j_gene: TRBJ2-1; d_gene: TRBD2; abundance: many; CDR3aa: CASSYEREGLSVFSYNEQFF; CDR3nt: TGTGCCAGCAGCTACGAGCGGGAGGGCCTTTCGGTTTTTTCCTACAATGAGCAGTTCTTC
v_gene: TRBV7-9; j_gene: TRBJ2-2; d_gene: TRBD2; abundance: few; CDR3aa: CASSSTSGTTGELFF; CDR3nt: TGTGCCAGCAGCTCTACTAGCGGGACGACCGGGGAGCTGTTTTTT
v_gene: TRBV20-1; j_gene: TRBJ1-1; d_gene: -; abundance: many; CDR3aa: CSAPLQNMNTEAFF; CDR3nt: TGCAGTGCCCCGTTACAGAATATGAACACTGAAGCTTTCTTT
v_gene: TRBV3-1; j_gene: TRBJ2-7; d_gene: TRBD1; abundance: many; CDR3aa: CASSLSSGQGREQYF; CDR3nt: TGTGCCAGCAGCCTATCCTCGGGACAGGGACGGGAGCAGTACTTC
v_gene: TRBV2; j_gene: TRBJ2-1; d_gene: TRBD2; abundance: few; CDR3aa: CASSPKRESSYNEQFF; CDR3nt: TGTGCCAGCAGCCCGAAGCGGGAAAGCTCCTACAATGAGCAGTTCTTC
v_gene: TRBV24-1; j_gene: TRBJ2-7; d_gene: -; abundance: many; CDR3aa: CATSDFSRAGYEQYF; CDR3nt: TGTGCCACCAGTGATTTCAGCAGGGCGGGCTACGAGCAGTACTTC
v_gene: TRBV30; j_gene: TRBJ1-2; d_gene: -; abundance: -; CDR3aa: CAWDRSRNYGYTF; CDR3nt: TGTGCCTGGGACAGGAGTCGGAACTATGGCTACACCTTC
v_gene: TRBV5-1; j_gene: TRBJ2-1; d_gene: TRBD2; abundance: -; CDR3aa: CAGSIAGENYNEQFF; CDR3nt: TGCGCCGGCAGTATAGCGGGAGAAAACTACAATGAGCAGTTCTTC
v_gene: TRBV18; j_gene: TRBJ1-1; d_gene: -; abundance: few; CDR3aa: CASSRGVTTTKNTEAFF; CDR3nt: TGTGCCAGCTCCCGGGGGGTAACAACCACCAAAAACACTGAAGCTTTCTTT
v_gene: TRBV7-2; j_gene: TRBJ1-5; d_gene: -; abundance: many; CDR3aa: CASSPGGGNQPQHF; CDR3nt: TGTGCCAGCAGCCCGGGGGGCGGCAATCAGCCCCAGCATTTT
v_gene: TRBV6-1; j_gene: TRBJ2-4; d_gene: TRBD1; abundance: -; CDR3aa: CASSGAGQGVRLAKNIQYF; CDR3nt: TGTGCCAGCAGCGGAGCAGGACAGGGGGTCAGACTAGCCAAAAACATTCAGTACTTC